The 25 T cell receptor beta chains reported below all come from one sample, sequenced in a study of blood T cell repertoires in COVID-19. The repertoire was sequenced with immunoSEQ multiplex PCR; TCRdb's copy has only in-frame clones and lacks some. The sample holds approximately 350,000 clones, 80% to 90% seen once. Source material: PBMCs or T cells enriched from blood (not recorded which). The receptors were sampled from a man between 18 and 29 years old who had recovered from COVID-19.

The chain couples TRBV7-6 to TRBJ2-5; 9 nucleotides match TRBD1. The CDR3 loop spans 12 amino acids. Germline loops: CDR1 SGHVS, CDR2 FNYEAQ. The J segment lost 7 bases and the V segment lost 10 bases, leaving 7 bases of the junction unmatched. DNA of the CDR3: TGTGCCATCGGGACAGGGCCGGGGACCCAGTACTTC. Amino acids: CAIGTGPGTQYF.

In DNA form, the CDR3 reads TGTGCCAGCAGCTCCTGGGACAGGGGGTACGATAATTCACCCCTCCACTTT. Amino acid sequence: CASSSWDRGYDNSPLHF. J is TRBJ1-6 and V is TRBV9; TRBD1 matches 11 bases. This CDR3 has 17 residues. CDR1 and CDR2 (germline): SGDLS, YYNGEE. The ends lost 4 bases at V and 5 bases at J; junction bases unmatched: 8.

The chain employs TRBV6-5 and TRBJ2-5; 7 nucleotides match TRBD1. The CDR3 is 13 residues long. The germline V gene encodes CDR1 MNHEY and CDR2 SVGAGI. The V and J ends lost 4 bases and 9 bases, in that order; junction bases with no gene match: 8. CDR3 in DNA: TGTGCCAGCAGTTCTACAGGGGCGGAGGCCCAGTACTTC. Its translation is CASSSTGAEAQYF.

The CDR3 loop reads CASSLGQWERRNTEAFF. CDR3 coding DNA: TGCGCCAGCAGCTTGGGGCAGTGGGAGCGACGGAACACTGAAGCTTTCTTT. The V gene is TRBV5-1, the J gene TRBJ1-1; no clear D gene. V was shortened by 0 bases and J by 1 base, with 16 bases between the two germline ends. The CDR3 loop spans 17 amino acids. Germline V CDR1 and CDR2: SGHRS, YFSETQ.

The V gene is TRBV11-2, the J gene TRBJ2-7; D call uncertain. In germline, CDR1 is SGHAT, CDR2 FQNNGV. The CDR3 covers 14 residues. Trimming stripped 3 bases from V and 2 bases from J, with 11 bases between. In DNA form, the CDR3 reads TGTGCCAGCAGCTTGGGCACGTCAGCCTACGAGCAGTACTTC. Translating it yields CASSLGTSAYEQYF.

The V call is TRBV3-1 (or the pseudogene TRBV3-2), the J call TRBJ2-7; a possible D gene is TRBD1 (5 bases). The CDR3 runs 11 residues. Germline CDR1 LGHDT, CDR2 YNNKEL (reference sequence). Deletions cut 4 bases from V and 4 bases from J, with 5 bases between. This CDR3 is CASSPGYEQYF. In DNA, the CDR3 is TGTGCCAGCAGCCCAGGGTACGAGCAGTACTTC.

This clone was recorded once. V usage is TRBV7-2 and J usage is TRBJ1-1; possibly TRBD1 for D (6 bases). This CDR3 is 12 amino acids long. The germline V gene encodes CDR1 SGHTA and CDR2 FQGNSA. Trimming took 6 bases from V and 4 from J, leaving 9 bases between them. CDR3 amino acids: CASSPDSTEAFF. The CDR3 nucleotides read TGTGCCAGCAGTCCGGACAGCACTGAAGCTTTCTTT.

The chain recombines TRBV7-6 with TRBJ2-1, with 7 bases lining up with TRBD1. This CDR3 contains 15 residues. Germline loops: CDR1 SGHVS, CDR2 FNYEAQ. The J segment lost 8 bases and the V segment lost 3 bases, leaving 10 bases of the junction unmatched. The CDR3 region is CASSLETGFADEQFF. CDR3 bases: TGTGCCAGCAGCTTGGAGACAGGGTTCGCGGATGAGCAGTTCTTC.

The genes are TRBV9 and TRBJ1-2; TRBD1 aligns across 7 bases. CDR1 and CDR2 from the germline V gene are SGDLS and YYNGEE. V shed 0 bases, J shed 4 bases, and the junction held 6 bases outside the gene matches. This CDR3 is 15 amino acids long. The chain's CDR3 is CASSVGGTDIYGYTF. The CDR3 nucleotides are TGTGCCAGCAGCGTAGGAGGGACAGACATCTATGGCTACACCTTC.

The V and J genes are TRBV5-8 and TRBJ2-2; TRBD2 matches at 8 bases. V was pared by 5 bases and J by 6 bases, with 9 bases of the junction left unmatched. The CDR3 spans 15 residues. Germline V gene lookup returns CDR1 SGHTS and CDR2 YDEGEE. The CDR3 protein is CASSVPGLVAGELFF. The DNA for the CDR3 is TGTGCCAGCAGTGTTCCGGGACTAGTGGCCGGGGAGCTGTTTTTT.

This clone was detected only once. The rearrangement links TRBV19 to TRBJ2-1; D is possibly TRBD1 (6 bases). The CDR3 has 16 amino acids. The germline CDR1 and CDR2 sequences are LNHDA and SQIVND (reference sequence). Trimming shortened V by 7 bases and J by 6 bases, and 22 bases separated the two germline ends. The CDR3 sequence: CASKGANSLGGNEQFF. The CDR3 DNA reads TGTGCCAGTAAAGGGGCGAATTCGTTAGGGGGCAATGAGCAGTTCTTC.

V is TRBV7-2 and J is TRBJ1-1; tentatively, D is TRBD1 (5 bases). Germline-derived CDR1 and CDR2 are SGHTA and FQGNSA. Trimming shortened V by 1 base and J by 11 bases, and 14 bases separated the two germline ends. This CDR3 region has 13 residues. The CDR3 protein is CASSLEEGGEAFF. The CDR3 region has the DNA TGTGCCAGCAGCTTAGAAGAGGGAGGGGAGGCTTTCTTT.

The chain is built from TRBV7-2 and TRBJ1-6; D is uncertain. The germline CDR1 and CDR2 sequences are SGHTA and FQGNSA. Trimming left V 6 bases short and J 8 bases short, with 8 bases between. The CDR3 extends over 12 amino acids. CDR3 sequence reads: CASRPGYSPLHF. CDR3 DNA sequence: TGTGCCAGCAGGCCAGGCTATTCACCCCTCCACTTT.

V gene TRBV28 combines with J gene TRBJ1-1; D remains ambiguous. Germline CDR1 reads MDHEN; CDR2 reads SYDVKM. Between the trimmed V and J ends, which lost 4 bases and 10 bases, there was a span of 10 bases. The CDR3 length is 11 residues. DNA for the CDR3: TGTGCCAGCAGTTCGGTGCGGGGAGCTTTCTTT. Protein product: CASSSVRGAFF.

The chain recombines TRBV3-1 (or the pseudogene TRBV3-2) with TRBJ2-1, with D perhaps TRBD2 (6 bases). The CDR3 extends over 15 amino acids. V shed 1 base and J shed 8 bases, with 15 bases lying between them. Germline V gene sequence: CDR1 LGHDT, CDR2 YNNKEL (reference sequence). CDR3 sequence (DNA): TGTGCCAGCAGCCAAGCAAGCGGGTTTAGGGATGAGCAGTTCTTC. Its protein product is CASSQASGFRDEQFF.

In this sample, this clone turned up once. The V gene is TRBV5-6, the J gene TRBJ1-1; 11 nucleotides line up with TRBD1. This CDR3 comprises 19 residues. V gave up 5 bases and J gave up 4 bases; unmatched junction bases: 19. CDR1 and CDR2 (germline): SGHDT, YYEEEE. CDR3 amino acids: CASRYGTGGRDYVSTEAFF. In DNA, the CDR3 is TGTGCCAGCAGATACGGGACAGGGGGTCGAGATTATGTTAGCACTGAAGCTTTCTTT.

The chain joins TRBV20-1 to TRBJ2-7, with D tentatively TRBD2 (5 bases). The germline gives CDR1 DFQATT, CDR2 SNEGSKA (reference sequence). The CDR3 totals 13 residues. The V end lost 3 bases, the J end lost 4 bases, and 13 bases lay between the germline ends. The CDR3 loop is CSASETRYYEQYF. Written as DNA, the CDR3 is TGCAGTGCTAGTGAAACTAGGTATTACGAGCAGTACTTC.

The rearrangement uses TRBV27 and TRBJ2-5, with TRBD2 identical over 7 bases. The V gene's germline CDR1 is MNHEY and CDR2 SMNVEV (reference sequence). The CDR3 contains 14 residues. The ends lost 8 bases at V and 2 bases at J; junction bases unmatched: 8. The CDR3 is CASRRGEEQETQYF. CDR3 bases: TGTGCCAGCCGCCGGGGGGAGGAACAAGAGACCCAGTACTTC.

The chain combines TRBV5-1 with TRBJ2-7; 9 nucleotides align to TRBD2. V was pared by 2 bases and J by 9 bases, with 15 bases of the junction left unmatched. Germline lookup yields CDR1 SGHRS and CDR2 YFSETQ. CDR3 length: 16 residues. The CDR3 sequence is CASSFSSGELPGVQYF. The CDR3 DNA reads as TGCGCCAGCAGCTTCTCTAGCGGGGAACTCCCTGGAGTGCAGTACTTC.

The CDR3 here is CASSFGRDYGYTF. CDR3 nucleotides: TGTGCCAGCAGTTTCGGCAGGGACTATGGCTACACCTTC. The rearrangement joins TRBV27 to TRBJ1-2, with a weak D call TRBD1 (5 bases). The length of the CDR3 is 13 residues. V lost 3 bases and J lost 3, with 8 bases in between. CDR1 MNHEY and CDR2 SMNVEV come from the germline V gene (reference sequence).

This rearrangement joins TRBV5-6 to TRBJ2-6; TRBD1 matches 8 bases. Looked up from germline, CDR1 is SGHDT and CDR2 is YYEEEE. The CDR3 length is 17 residues. The junction had 7 bases not matched to a gene; V was cut back by 2 bases and J by 3 bases. The CDR3 region is CASSFDRGVYGANVLTF. The CDR3, as DNA: TGTGCCAGCAGCTTCGACAGGGGCGTGTATGGGGCCAACGTCCTGACTTTC.

V gene TRBV18 combines with J gene TRBJ2-1; 9 nucleotides align to TRBD1. Germline V gives CDR1 KGHSH, CDR2 LQKENI. CDR3 length: 13 amino acids. The ends lost 7 bases at V and 6 bases at J; junction bases unmatched: 4. The CDR3 DNA reads as TGTGCCAGCTGGTTGGGACAGGGCAATGAGCAGTTCTTC. This codes for CASWLGQGNEQFF. Complete variable domain (other parts from reference TRBV18 and TRBJ2-1): NAGVMQNPRHLVRRRGQEARLRCSPMKGHSHVYWYRQLPEEGLKFMVYLQKENIIDESGMPKERFSAEFPKEGPSILRIQQVVRGDSAAYFCASWLGQGNEQFFGPGTRLTVL.

This chain connects TRBV4-2 to TRBJ1-4; TRBD1 aligns across 7 bases. The CDR3 covers 15 residues. Trimming cost V 4 bases and J 4 bases; bases outside gene matches: 6. Germline CDR1 LGHNA, CDR2 YNFKEQ. The DNA of the CDR3 is TGTGCCAGCAGCCTTAAGGGACAGTTTAATGAAAAACTGTTTTTT. This encodes CASSLKGQFNEKLFF.

The chain carries TRBV10-3 and TRBJ1-2; 9 nucleotides agree with TRBD1. With V trimmed by 6 bases and J by 5 bases, 10 bases remained unmatched. Germline CDR1 and CDR2: ENHRY and SYGVKD. The length of the CDR3 is 15 residues. The CDR3 region is CAIRPNGTGWYGYTF. CDR3 DNA sequence: TGTGCCATCAGACCAAACGGGACAGGGTGGTATGGCTACACCTTC.

A single count supports this clone. Compared with germline, one end of the junction differs, possibly owing to a read error. The chain couples TRBV28 to TRBJ1-2; 8 bases line up with TRBD1. This CDR3 is 11 amino acids long. Germline V gives CDR1 MDHEN, CDR2 SYDVKM. CDR3 bases: TGCGCCGTACAGGGGGAAACAGGCTACACCTTC. This sequence encodes CAVQGETGYTF.